This T cell receptor (beta chain) comes out of a study of blood T cell repertoires in COVID-19. Study-level information: Acute-phase and convalescent COVID-19 samples originated in the United States, Italy and Spain.

The CDR3 has 18 amino acids. Germline CDR1 and CDR2: SQVTM and ANQGSEA. Trimming took 0 bases from V and 4 from J; bases not matched to a gene: 16. Using immunoSEQ multiplex PCR, the repertoire was profiled, and TCRdb retains in-frame clones only, with some absent. The sample contains around 65,000 clones, around 74% of which appear only once. The TCR comes from a woman in her forties or fifties with active or convalescent COVID-19. V and J are TRBV29-1 and TRBJ2-3, with 7 bases that match TRBD2. The sequenced sample consisted of peripheral blood. DNA of the CDR3: TGCAGCGTTGAAGACCCCCTAGCCCGCGGGAGCCGAGCAGATACGCAGTATTTT. Translated, it gives CSVEDPLARGSRADTQYF.